Presented here are 15 T cell receptor beta chains from one specimen sequenced in a study of monozygotic twins with inflammatory bowel disease. TCRdb re-called the 5' RACE reads and gives one entry per CDR3 protein, without DNA. The table for this sample gives about 140,000 distinct CDR3 sequences. Sequences were obtained from blood. The receptors come from a human donor with ulcerative colitis or Crohn's disease, or a healthy co-twin of an affected twin (not recorded which).

This chain links TRBV7-6 with TRBJ2-5; the TCRdb D gene call, TRBD1, has no DNA to confirm it. The CDR3 spans 15 residues. Per germline, CDR1 SGHVS and CDR2 FNYEAQ. CDR3 sequence reads: CASSLGQGRTETQYF.

The chain has TRBV12-3 or TRBV12-4 and TRBJ1-5; TCRdb indicates TRBD1, and absent DNA this call remains unverified. The CDR3 runs to 16 residues. CDR3: CASSLGGVLSNQPQHF.

The chain uses TRBV6-1 and TRBJ2-2; lacking DNA, the TRBD1 call made by TCRdb goes unchecked. CDR1 and CDR2 (germline): MNHNS, SASEGT. This CDR3 spans 15 amino acids. CDR3 sequence: CASSLRGGLAGELFF.

V and J are TRBV29-1 and TRBJ1-1; there is no DNA to check the TCRdb D call of TRBD1. This CDR3 contains 13 residues. In germline, CDR1 is SQVTM, CDR2 ANQGSEA. CDR3 region: CSVEARGPTEAFF.

The chain recombines TRBV7-2 with TRBJ2-2; TCRdb designates TRBD1, a call that cannot be tested without DNA. CDR3 length: 16 amino acids. Germline V lookup: CDR1 SGHTA, CDR2 FQGNSA. CDR3 sequence: CASIRYGGPNTGELFF. Combining the CDR3 with reference TRBV7-2 and TRBJ2-2 gives the whole variable domain GAGVSQSPSNKVTEKGKDVELRCDPISGHTALYWYRQSLGQGLEFLIYFQGNSAPDKSGLPSDRFSAERTGGSVSTLTIQRTQQEDSAVYLCASIRYGGPNTGELFFGEGSRLTVL.

The V call is TRBV4-3, the J call TRBJ2-3; TCRdb names TRBD2, which stays unverified in the absence of DNA. Germline V gives CDR1 LGHNA, CDR2 YSLEER. The CDR3 has 16 amino acids. CDR3 residues: CASSQGRTSLTDTQYF.

CDR3 amino acids: CASSDMTSGAYEQYF. The genes are TRBV2 and TRBJ2-7; TCRdb picks TRBD2, but there is no DNA to check that call. The germline V gene has CDR1 SNHLY and CDR2 FYNNEI. This CDR3 is 15 amino acids long.

V is TRBV7-2 and J is TRBJ1-5; TCRdb's assignment of TRBD1 cannot be checked, as there is no DNA. The CDR3 totals 14 residues. Germline lookup yields CDR1 SGHTA and CDR2 FQGNSA. The chain's CDR3 is CASSLVGQQQPQHF.

The chain couples TRBV5-1 to TRBJ2-7; checking the TCRdb D call of TRBD2 is not possible without DNA. CDR3 size: 15 residues. Germline V CDR1 and CDR2: SGHRS, YFSETQ. This chain's CDR3 is CASSMGTSDAYEQYF.

V and J are TRBV21-1 and TRBJ2-7. TRBV21-1 represents a pseudogene. This CDR3 has 14 residues. The CDR3 sequence: CASTQSGSSYEQYF.

The genes are TRBV11-1 and TRBJ2-1. The length of the CDR3 is 16 residues. Germline lookup yields CDR1 SGHAT and CDR2 FQDESV (reference sequence). CDR3 in amino acids: CASSVENLARYNEQFF.

The chain carries TRBV5-1 and TRBJ1-1. Looked up from germline, CDR1 is SGHRS and CDR2 is YFSETQ. This CDR3 comprises 14 residues. CDR3 in amino acids: CASSLGDLYTEAFF.

The chain carries TRBV5-1 and TRBJ2-7; the D call of TRBD1 rests on TCRdb alone, since no DNA is present to check it. From germline, CDR1 is SGHRS and CDR2 YFSETQ. The CDR3 runs 17 residues. The CDR3 spells CASSLEQANLPSYEQYF.

The CDR3 region is CASSHETDGELFF. This chain uses TRBV4-1 with TRBJ2-2. Germline values: CDR1 MGHRA, CDR2 YSYEKL. The CDR3 is 13 amino acids.

The rearrangement uses TRBV6-5 and TRBJ2-1; TCRdb proposes TRBD1, but this gene call is untestable without DNA. The CDR3 is 14 amino acids. Germline CDR1 is MNHEY and CDR2 is SVGAGI. CDR3 sequence reads: CASIFIGGNDEQFF.